Listed below are T cell receptor beta chains from one sample, sequenced in a study of blood T cell repertoires in COVID-19. The assay was immunoSEQ multiplex PCR, and TCRdb's table has in-frame clones only and misses some. Seen here are about 440,000 clones, roughly 85% observed once, and the top ten hold approximately 2%. Material: PBMCs or T cells enriched from blood (not recorded which). Receptor source: a woman between 18 and 29 years old with acute COVID-19. Each CDR3 is given with its conserved first and last residue. D genes are given only for firm matches. Only part of the rows carry a size: once, few, many, or a class if the clone is expanded.

abundance: -
j_gene: TRBJ2-3
d_gene: -
v_gene: TRBV7-9
CDR3aa: CASSLATGPARTDTQYF

abundance: -
j_gene: TRBJ2-3
d_gene: -
v_gene: TRBV7-9
CDR3aa: CASSRGLQSTDTQYF

abundance: once
j_gene: TRBJ1-2
d_gene: -
v_gene: TRBV29-1
CDR3aa: CSGDRGSGYTF

abundance: -
j_gene: TRBJ1-4
d_gene: -
v_gene: TRBV3-1/TRBV3-2
CDR3aa: CASSQAGATNEKLFF

abundance: -
j_gene: TRBJ2-3
d_gene: -
v_gene: TRBV24-1
CDR3aa: CATSEGRVTTDTQYF

abundance: few
j_gene: TRBJ2-7
d_gene: TRBD1
v_gene: TRBV7-8
CDR3aa: CASSYGTGAYEQYF

abundance: -
j_gene: TRBJ2-7
d_gene: TRBD2
v_gene: TRBV7-9
CDR3aa: CASSPFRLAGTYEQYF

abundance: -
j_gene: TRBJ2-7
d_gene: TRBD2
v_gene: TRBV29-1
CDR3aa: CSVVYLSSGSSYEQYF

abundance: -
j_gene: TRBJ2-6
d_gene: -
v_gene: TRBV6-6
CDR3aa: CASSYHQRSGANVLTF

abundance: -
j_gene: TRBJ1-2
d_gene: -
v_gene: TRBV5-6
CDR3aa: CASSLDGAGVGGYTF

abundance: -
j_gene: TRBJ2-7
d_gene: TRBD2
v_gene: TRBV7-2
CDR3aa: CASSSAGTSGTHEQYF

abundance: -
j_gene: TRBJ2-1
d_gene: TRBD1
v_gene: TRBV14
CDR3aa: CASSQDRDRGLGEQFF

abundance: -
j_gene: TRBJ2-1
d_gene: TRBD2
v_gene: TRBV7-8
CDR3aa: CASSLGQRGNYNEQFF

abundance: -
j_gene: TRBJ2-3
d_gene: TRBD2
v_gene: TRBV7-9
CDR3aa: CASSLTSGKTDTQYF

abundance: once
j_gene: TRBJ2-1
d_gene: -
v_gene: TRBV13
CDR3aa: CASSPRGSYNEQFF

abundance: once
j_gene: TRBJ2-7
d_gene: -
v_gene: TRBV6-1
CDR3aa: CASSELGTASYEQYF